This T cell receptor (beta chain) is drawn from a study of blood T cell repertoires in COVID-19. In the original analysis: How many nucleated cells were present was estimated from reference gene primer amplification. Profiling relied on immunoSEQ multiplex PCR, and the TCRdb table lists in-frame clones only, not all of them. Clone size and the V and J calls come from that table; the DNA yielded D and trimming. This sample has 250,000 to 350,000 clones, with around 85% found just once. This receptor was obtained from a human donor with COVID-19, enrolled during active disease. The donor label of this sample is uncertain. The specimen sequenced was peripheral blood.

CDR3 coding DNA: TGTGCCAGCAGTGAATCGCGGACTTTAGCCAAAAACATTCAGTACTTC. This gives the protein CASSESRTLAKNIQYF. V is TRBV2 and J is TRBJ2-4, with D possibly matching TRBD2 (5 bases). Germline CDR1 and CDR2: SNHLY and FYNNEI. This CDR3 has 16 residues. V lost 2 bases to trimming and J lost 0 bases, with 11 bases between them.